This entry lists 29 T cell receptor beta chains sequenced from one sample in a study of T cell repertoires in cytomegalovirus infection. TCRdb recomputed calls from the reads with MiXCR, one row per CDR3 protein. The repertoire includes over 100,000 distinct CDR3 sequences, about 9.5% of them detected once, and approximately 33% sits in the top ten. Their antigens are not known. The specimen was PBMCs, sequenced either directly or after in vitro stimulation (not recorded which). The origin of the receptors is a human donor in good health (CMV status not recorded). Some clones in this sample may be carry-over from other donors' samples.

The J gene is TRBJ1-1, the V gene TRBV7-9; D gene uncertain. This CDR3 has 15 residues. Germline V gives CDR1 SEHNR, CDR2 FQNEAQ (reference sequence). The CDR3, as DNA: TGTTCAAGCAGCTTAGATAGGCACACGTACACTGAAGCTTTCTTT. It translates to CSSSLDRHTYTEAFF. Full variable domain (rest looked up from reference TRBV7-9 and TRBJ1-1): DTGVSQNPRHKITKRGQNVTFRCDPISEHNRLYWYRQTLGQGPEFLTYFQNEAQLEKSRLLSDRFSAERPKGSFSTLEIQRTEQGDSAMYLCSSSLDRHTYTEAFFGQGTRLTVV.

This sequence joins TRBV15 and TRBJ1-5; TRBD1 aligns across 7 bases. This CDR3 region has 13 residues. Trimming at V came to 3 bases and at J to 9 bases, leaving 5 bases not matched to a gene. Germline values: CDR1 LNHNV, CDR2 YYDKDF (reference sequence). In nucleotides, the CDR3 is TGTGCCACCAGCAGCGCGGACAGGTGGCCCCAGCATTTT. Translation gives CATSSADRWPQHF.

This chain joins TRBV6-5 and TRBJ2-7; 10 nucleotides align to TRBD2. CDR1 MNHEY and CDR2 SVGAGI come from the germline V gene. The CDR3 is made up of 15 amino acids. J gave up 1 base and V 6 bases, and 6 bases lay outside the gene matches. CDR3 amino acids: CASRTPAGGSYEQYF. Written as DNA, the CDR3 is TGTGCCAGCAGAACCCCAGCGGGAGGGTCCTACGAGCAGTACTTC.

This clonotype showed up many times. The chain recombines TRBV5-7 with TRBJ2-2; no reliable D call. TRBV5-7 is known as an ORF, though its function is uncertain. There are 14 residues in the CDR3. V was clipped by 0 bases and J by 6 bases, with 9 bases between them. The CDR3 coding sequence is TGTGCCAGCAGCTTGGTCGCCGGAGCCGGGGAGCTGTTTTTT. It is translated as CASSLVAGAGELFF.

V and J are TRBV7-7 and TRBJ2-7; D unclear. Looked up from germline, CDR1 is SSHAT and CDR2 is FNYEAQ (reference sequence). CDR3 length: 10 amino acids. CDR3 coding DNA: TGTGCTAGCAGCTTTTTCCTACAGTACGTC. Translation gives CASSFFLQYV.

This clonotype was picked up a small number of times. V and J are TRBV19 and TRBJ2-4, with D maybe TRBD2 (5 bases). CDR1 is LNHDA, CDR2 SQIVND, per germline (reference sequence). V gave up 7 bases and J gave up 7 bases, with 8 bases separating them. The CDR3 runs 11 residues. Written as DNA, the CDR3 is TGTGCCAGTACGGGGTTGAACATTCAGTACTTC. Amino acids: CASTGLNIQYF.

The table lists this clonotype with many counts. The rearrangement links TRBV14 to TRBJ2-6; D tentatively fits TRBD1 or TRBD2 (5 bases each). This CDR3 contains 17 residues. V was clipped by 3 bases and J by 4 bases, with 16 bases between them. Germline loops: CDR1 SGHDN, CDR2 FVKESK. In DNA, the CDR3 is TGTGCCAGCAGCCACCGGGACGGCGTGCTCGGGGCCAACGTCCTGACTTTC. Its protein product is CASSHRDGVLGANVLTF.

This clonotype was recorded at least ten times. The chain's CDR3 is CASSFRSFLAGGRLDTQYF. The DNA of the CDR3 is TGTGCCAGCAGCTTTAGGAGCTTTCTAGCGGGAGGGCGATTAGATACGCAGTATTTT. The rearrangement links TRBV7-2 to TRBJ2-3; 12 positions agree with TRBD2. The CDR3 runs to 19 residues. Trimming at V came to 3 bases and at J to 5 bases, leaving 15 bases not matched to a gene. Germline V gene lookup returns CDR1 SGHTA and CDR2 FQGNSA.

Only a few counts were recorded for this clonotype. The rearrangement links TRBV11-2 to TRBJ2-1, with TRBD2 matching 11 bases. J was trimmed by 4 bases and V by 0 bases; bases with no gene match: 11. The CDR3 runs 19 residues. The germline V gene has CDR1 SGHAT and CDR2 FQNNGV. Here the CDR3 reads CASSLDSASGRHEYNEQFF. The CDR3 DNA is TGTGCCAGCAGCTTAGATTCGGCTAGCGGGAGGCACGAGTACAATGAGCAGTTCTTC.

This clonotype was seen at least ten times. The gene calls are TRBV6-5 and TRBJ2-2; 7 bases map to TRBD2. Germline V gene data show CDR1 as MNHEY and CDR2 as SVGAGI. The CDR3 is 17 residues long. Trimming removed 6 bases from V and 0 bases from J; junction bases left unmatched: 10. CDR3 amino acids: CASRRTLLAPNTGELFF. CDR3 bases: TGTGCCAGCAGACGGACGTTACTAGCGCCGAACACCGGGGAGCTGTTTTTT.

This clonotype was counted between two and nine times. V gene TRBV20-1 combines with J gene TRBJ2-1, with 13 bases aligning to TRBD2. Germline lookup yields CDR1 DFQATT and CDR2 SNEGSKA (reference sequence). This CDR3 comprises 14 residues. Trimming at V came to 5 bases and at J to 10 bases, leaving 8 bases not matched to a gene. CDR3 sequence: CSALRTSGSSEQFF. Here the CDR3 DNA reads TGCAGTGCTCTAAGGACTAGCGGGAGTTCGGAGCAGTTCTTC.

V and J are TRBV2 and TRBJ2-1, with 8 bases matching TRBD2. Germline V gives CDR1 SNHLY, CDR2 FYNNEI. The CDR3 length is 16 residues. V shed 11 bases, J shed 5 bases, and the junction held 17 bases outside the gene matches. The chain's CDR3 is CASGGGRGQINNEQFF. The CDR3 DNA reads TGTGCCTCGGGGGGGGGGAGGGGACAAATTAACAATGAGCAGTTCTTC.

Many counts were recorded for this clonotype. The chain couples TRBV7-2 to TRBJ2-5; perhaps TRBD2 as D (6 bases). The CDR3 spans 17 residues. V was trimmed by 4 bases and J by 2 bases, leaving 20 bases between them. The germline gives CDR1 SGHTA, CDR2 FQGNSA. The chain's CDR3 is CASSSPLAGRWQETQYF. The CDR3 bases are TGTGCCAGCAGCTCTCCGCTGGCCGGGAGATGGCAAGAGACCCAGTACTTC.

There are many counts of this clonotype. CDR3: CASSLGQGNTGELFF. The CDR3, as DNA: TGTGCCAGCAGCTTAGGACAGGGGAACACCGGGGAGCTGTTTTTT. The V gene is TRBV7-9, the J gene TRBJ2-2; TRBD1 aligns across 7 bases. This CDR3 comprises 15 residues. Unmatched junction bases numbered 0, after V lost 1 base and J lost 1 base. CDR1 SEHNR and CDR2 FQNEAQ come from the germline V gene (reference sequence).

This clonotype has just a few counts. This chain connects TRBV18 to TRBJ1-6, with a possible D match to TRBD1 (5 bases). Germline loops: CDR1 KGHSH, CDR2 LQKENI. Trimming stripped 1 base from V and 7 bases from J, with 11 bases between. The CDR3 consists of 15 residues. The CDR3 region is CASSPRDGSNSPLHF. DNA for the CDR3: TGTGCCAGCTCACCACGGGACGGTTCGAATTCACCCCTCCACTTT.

This clonotype occurred a few times. The chain carries TRBV2 and TRBJ2-3; 13 bases agree with TRBD2. The germline gives CDR1 SNHLY, CDR2 FYNNEI. With 8 bases clipped from V and 2 bases from J, the junction kept 4 bases outside the gene matches. There are 15 residues in the CDR3. The CDR3 loop is CASGLAGVVTDTQYF. CDR3 nucleotides: TGTGCCAGCGGACTAGCGGGAGTAGTCACAGATACGCAGTATTTT.

This clonotype was found a few times. V is TRBV12-3 or TRBV12-4 and J is TRBJ1-1; D unresolved. The CDR3 is made up of 14 amino acids. The V end was cut by 7 bases, the J end by 4 bases, with 16 bases between. This chain's CDR3 is CASTRAQGFTEAFF. CDR3 DNA sequence: TGTGCCAGCACCCGGGCTCAAGGTTTCACTGAAGCTTTCTTT.

The chain joins TRBV18 to TRBJ2-7; no definite D call. The germline CDR1 and CDR2 sequences are KGHSH and LQKENI. Trimming removed 3 bases at V and 3 bases at J, with 9 bases between. This CDR3 has 13 amino acids. The CDR3 DNA sequence: TGTGCCAGCTCACCGGGCTGGGACTACGAGCAGTACGTC. As protein: CASSPGWDYEQYV.

V and J are TRBV12-3 or TRBV12-4 and TRBJ2-6; D unclear. Trimming removed 3 bases at V and 2 bases at J, with 14 bases between. The CDR3 length is 17 residues. CDR3 nucleotides: TGTGCCAGCAGTTTTGGAATTTTTGGAGCTGGGGCCAACGTCCTGACTTTC. Translation: CASSFGIFGAGANVLTF.

This clonotype was counted a few times. This rearrangement joins TRBV24-1 to TRBJ2-1; no reliable D call. V was pared by 7 bases and J by 4 bases, with 13 bases between. The CDR3 runs to 14 residues. CDR1 is KGHDR, CDR2 SFDVKD, per germline. The DNA of the CDR3 is TGTGCCACCAGCAAATACTTAGGATACAATGAGCAGTTCTTC. This gives the protein CATSKYLGYNEQFF.

This clonotype was detected ten times or more. The chain carries TRBV5-4 and TRBJ2-2, with 8 bases aligning to TRBD2. Germline CDR1 and CDR2: SGHNT and YYREEE (reference sequence). CDR3 length: 15 residues. Trimming took 3 bases from V and 4 from J; bases not matched to a gene: 5. Here the CDR3 DNA reads TGTGCCAGCAGCTCCAGCGGGAGAAGCACCGGGGAGCTGTTTTTT. Translation: CASSSSGRSTGELFF.

This clonotype was counted many times. V gene TRBV11-3 combines with J gene TRBJ1-4; 7 positions agree with TRBD1. J was trimmed by 4 bases and V by 3 bases; bases with no gene match: 5. CDR1 is SGHNT, CDR2 YENEEA, per germline. This CDR3 contains 15 residues. CDR3 DNA sequence: TGTGCCAGCAGCTTTGGCAGGGGGTTTAATGAAAAACTGTTTTTT. Protein product: CASSFGRGFNEKLFF.

This clonotype was observed at least ten times. V and J are TRBV27 and TRBJ2-3; no clear D gene. The CDR3 is made up of 19 amino acids. V shed 8 bases and J shed 0 bases, with 27 bases lying between them. CDR1 and CDR2 (germline): MNHEY, SMNVEV (reference sequence). CDR3: CASGASALPTKLSTDTQYF. In DNA, the CDR3 is TGTGCCAGCGGAGCTTCAGCCCTACCGACCAAGCTCAGCACAGATACGCAGTATTTT.

The chain recombines TRBV28 with TRBJ2-1, with 7 positions matching TRBD2. The CDR3 is made up of 14 amino acids. Germline V lookup: CDR1 MDHEN, CDR2 SYDVKM. Trimming took 6 bases from V and 4 from J; bases not matched to a gene: 6. This CDR3 is CASRGASGYNEQFF. The CDR3 DNA sequence: TGTGCCAGCAGGGGCGCTAGCGGTTACAATGAGCAGTTCTTC.

This clonotype was found a few times. V usage is TRBV20-1 and J usage is TRBJ2-7; possible D gene TRBD2, 5 bases. V lost 0 bases and J lost 1, with 16 bases in between. CDR1 and CDR2 (germline): DFQATT, SNEGSKA (reference sequence). The CDR3 contains 16 residues. The CDR3 sequence is CSARDKPGRLSYEQYF. Here the CDR3 DNA reads TGCAGTGCTAGAGATAAACCGGGAAGATTATCCTACGAGCAGTACTTC.

This clonotype was observed many times. V and J are TRBV7-6 and TRBJ2-1, with D unresolved. The CDR3 runs 14 residues. CDR1 and CDR2 (germline): SGHVS, FNYEAQ. V lost 1 base and J lost 10, with 14 bases in between. This CDR3 is CASSLDAPRDEQFF. DNA of the CDR3: TGTGCCAGCAGCTTAGATGCCCCCCGTGACGAGCAGTTCTTC.

The genes are TRBV12-3 or TRBV12-4 and TRBJ2-5; D is unresolved. The CDR3 loop spans 13 amino acids. V was shortened by 3 bases and J by 4 bases, with 9 bases between the two germline ends. The CDR3 region has the DNA TGTGCCAGCAGTTTTGCACAGCTAGAGACCCAGTACTTC. It specifies CASSFAQLETQYF.

This clonotype was seen a few times. V gene TRBV12-3 or TRBV12-4 combines with J gene TRBJ2-1; TRBD2 agrees at 14 bases. The V gene end was trimmed by 5 bases and the J gene end by 8 bases; junction bases not matched to a gene: 8. CDR3 length: 16 residues. The DNA for the CDR3 is TGTGCCAGCAGTCTTAGACTAGCGGGAGGGCCGGATGAGCAGTTCTTC. It translates to CASSLRLAGGPDEQFF.

This rearrangement joins TRBV7-8 to TRBJ2-1, with 8 bases identical to TRBD1. This CDR3 is built from 14 residues. In germline, CDR1 is SGHVS, CDR2 FQNEAQ. The V and J ends lost 5 bases and 4 bases, in that order; junction bases with no gene match: 4. The CDR3 DNA sequence: TGTGCCAGCAGCCCCTGGACAGGGTACAATGAGCAGTTCTTC. It is translated as CASSPWTGYNEQFF.